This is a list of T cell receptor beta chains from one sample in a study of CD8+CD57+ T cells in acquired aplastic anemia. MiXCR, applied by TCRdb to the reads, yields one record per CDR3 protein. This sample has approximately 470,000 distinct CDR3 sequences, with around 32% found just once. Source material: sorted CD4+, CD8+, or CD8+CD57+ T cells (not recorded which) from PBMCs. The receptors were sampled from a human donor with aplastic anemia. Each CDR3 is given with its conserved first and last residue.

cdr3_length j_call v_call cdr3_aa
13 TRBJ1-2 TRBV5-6 CASSATGAGGYTF
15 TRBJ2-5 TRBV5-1 CASTPAFPDQETQYF
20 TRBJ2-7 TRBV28 CASSSPSGLAGGPGTYEQYF
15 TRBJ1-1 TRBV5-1 CASSEYRGAGTEAFF
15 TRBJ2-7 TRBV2 CASGKGLENPYGQYF
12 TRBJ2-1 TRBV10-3 CAIGQGGNEQFF
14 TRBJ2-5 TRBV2 CASSDRGRQETQYF
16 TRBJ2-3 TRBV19 CASSNQDRGGTDTQYF
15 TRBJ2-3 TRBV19 CARLPLAPSTDTQYF
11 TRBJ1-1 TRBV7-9 CASSLDTEAFF
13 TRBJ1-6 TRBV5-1 CASSLVGNSPLHF
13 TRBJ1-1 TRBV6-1 CASRPELREGAFF
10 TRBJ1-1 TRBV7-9 CAIPGWIAFF
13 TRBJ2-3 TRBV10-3 CAISGTAGDTQYF
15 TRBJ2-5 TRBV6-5 CASSYSSPNGETQYF
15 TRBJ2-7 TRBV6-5 CASSYSYRGTYEQYF
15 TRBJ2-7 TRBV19 CASRLGDSRSYEQYF
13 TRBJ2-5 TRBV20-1 CSALLKDTETQYF
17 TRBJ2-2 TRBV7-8 CASSSRGAITLPGELFF
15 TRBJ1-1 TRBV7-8 CASSLGGTMNTEAFF
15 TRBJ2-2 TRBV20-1 CSARDQRTNTGELFF
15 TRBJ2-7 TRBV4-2 CASSQELLGSYEQYF
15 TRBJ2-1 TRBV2 CASSTQRGAYNEQFF
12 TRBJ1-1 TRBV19 CASRQGGFEAFF
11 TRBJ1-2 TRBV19 CASRSDGGNTF
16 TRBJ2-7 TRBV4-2 CASSQEGDRARYEQYF
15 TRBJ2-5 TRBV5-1 CASSLGPSFLGTQYF
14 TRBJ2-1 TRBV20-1 CSASLSSGGFEQFF
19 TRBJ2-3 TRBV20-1 CSARDWSPSGRALSDTQYF
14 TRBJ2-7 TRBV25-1 CASSDWPAADEQYF
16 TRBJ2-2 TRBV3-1 CASSQGTGLNTGELFF
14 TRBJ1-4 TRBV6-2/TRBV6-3 CASSSQTTNEKLFF
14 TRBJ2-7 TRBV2 CASRGLARDYEQYF
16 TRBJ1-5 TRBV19 CASSIKRGTLNQPQHF
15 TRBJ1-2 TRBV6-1 CASSLRTGQDYGYTF
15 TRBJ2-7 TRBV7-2 CASSLSLAGSNEQYF
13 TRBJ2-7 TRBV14 CASSPQGTYEQYF
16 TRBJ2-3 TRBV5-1 CASSPTGTSGADTQYF
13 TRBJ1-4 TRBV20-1 CSAQGTANEKLFF
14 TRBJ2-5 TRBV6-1 CANRDNHLQETQYF